One and the same sample provided the 16 T cell receptor beta chains below, sequenced in a study of shared clonotypes between healthy human individuals. Method: immunoSEQ multiplex PCR; TCRdb's copy keeps in-frame clones and lacks some. The repertoire holds about 1.9 million clones, with 85% to 95% as singletons. Terminally differentiated effector memory CD45RA+ cells were excluded by CCR7 positive selection of CD45RO-negative cells. Sequencing input: naive CD8+ T cells from PBMCs. The source is a man aged 18 to 35 in good health. Some clones in this sample may be carry-over from other donors' samples.

The rearrangement uses TRBV6-5 and TRBJ2-7; D possibly corresponds to TRBD2 (6 bases). The V end lost 4 bases, the J end lost 2 bases, and 9 bases lay between the germline ends. The CDR3 has 13 amino acids. Per the germline V gene, CDR1 is MNHEY and CDR2 is SVGAGI. In nucleotides, the CDR3 is TGTGCCAGCAGTTCCCGGAGGGCCTACGAGCAGTACTTC. This translates into CASSSRRAYEQYF.

This chain links TRBV30 with TRBJ2-7, with a weak D call TRBD2 (5 bases). Germline V gene data show CDR1 as GTSNPN and CDR2 as SVGIG (reference sequence). V was shortened by 5 bases and J by 1 base, with 15 bases between the two germline ends. This CDR3 has 14 residues. CDR3 sequence reads: CAWRGGSASYEQYF. CDR3 nucleotides: TGTGCCTGGCGGGGTGGGTCGGCTTCCTACGAGCAGTACTTC.

The chain has TRBV9 and TRBJ2-5; D might be TRBD2 (5 bases). This CDR3 spans 14 amino acids. Trimming shortened V by 3 bases and J by 5 bases, and 14 bases separated the two germline ends. Germline-derived CDR1 and CDR2 are SGDLS and YYNGEE. CDR3 sequence reads: CASSAREGGETQYF. The CDR3 region has the DNA TGTGCCAGCAGCGCCCGTGAAGGCGGGGAGACCCAGTACTTC.

This clone was seen only a few times. V usage is TRBV9 and J usage is TRBJ1-1; 9 bases fit TRBD1. The V gene end was trimmed by 2 bases and the J gene end by 4 bases; junction bases not matched to a gene: 9. The CDR3 runs 16 residues. The germline V gene has CDR1 SGDLS and CDR2 YYNGEE. The CDR3 spells CASSVRDRVSVTEAFF. CDR3 bases: TGTGCCAGCAGCGTCCGGGACAGGGTTTCGGTCACTGAAGCTTTCTTT. The full variable domain, in which reference TRBV9 and TRBJ1-1 provide the parts outside the CDR3, is DSGVTQTPKHLITATGQRVTLRCSPRSGDLSVYWYQQSLDQGLQFLIQYYNGEERAKGNILERFSAQQFPDLHSELNLSSLELGDSALYFCASSVRDRVSVTEAFFGQGTRLTVV.

The V gene is TRBV28, the J gene TRBJ2-1, with 14 bases aligning to TRBD2. Germline loops: CDR1 MDHEN, CDR2 SYDVKM. The CDR3 length is 15 residues. V shed 4 bases and J 9 bases; nucleotides not matched to a gene: 5. Here the CDR3 reads CASSWGLAGAGEQFF. Written as DNA, the CDR3 is TGTGCCAGCAGTTGGGGACTAGCGGGAGCTGGTGAGCAGTTCTTC.

The chain uses TRBV6-6 and TRBJ2-7; weak D call: TRBD1 (6 bases). Germline CDR1 and CDR2: MNHNY and SVGAGI (reference sequence). V lost 9 bases to trimming and J lost 2 bases, with 14 bases between them. The CDR3 is made up of 13 amino acids. The CDR3 coding sequence is TGTGCCAGTCATACCCCAGGGGCCTACGAGCAGTACTTC. Translating gives CASHTPGAYEQYF.

This chain uses TRBV4-1 with TRBJ1-2, with D maybe TRBD1 (6 bases). Per germline, CDR1 MGHRA and CDR2 YSYEKL. V was clipped by 4 bases and J by 8 bases, with 17 bases between them. The CDR3 is 14 residues long. CDR3 sequence: CASSRADSEEGYTF. CDR3 DNA: TGCGCCAGCAGCCGGGCGGACAGTGAGGAGGGCTACACCTTC.

This rearrangement joins TRBV5-5 to TRBJ2-7, with 7 bases aligning to TRBD1. With 4 bases clipped from V and 3 bases from J, the junction kept 7 bases outside the gene matches. CDR3 length: 14 amino acids. The germline CDR1 and CDR2 sequences are SGHKS and YYEKEE (reference sequence). The CDR3 DNA reads TGTGCCAGCAGCAAGAGACAGGGTGACTACGAGCAGTACTTC. It yields the protein CASSKRQGDYEQYF.

The genes are TRBV28 and TRBJ1-3; 7 nucleotides align to TRBD1. With V trimmed by 5 bases and J by 3 bases, 10 bases remained unmatched. The V gene's germline CDR1 is MDHEN and CDR2 SYDVKM. This CDR3 is 16 amino acids long. The chain's CDR3 is CASSLWQGEVGNTIYF. CDR3 nucleotide sequence: TGTGCCAGCAGTCTTTGGCAGGGGGAAGTTGGAAACACCATATATTTT.

The CDR3: CASSSTGGPPSTDTQYF. The CDR3 region has the DNA TGTGCCAGCAGCTCCACAGGGGGCCCTCCAAGCACAGATACGCAGTATTTT. J is TRBJ2-3 and V is TRBV7-9, with 9 nucleotides matching TRBD1. This CDR3 is 17 amino acids long. Germline assignment: CDR1 SEHNR and CDR2 FQNEAQ (reference sequence). V lost 4 bases and J lost 0; bases outside the gene matches: 8.

This chain connects TRBV27 to TRBJ1-2; a possible D gene is TRBD1 (5 bases). Per the germline V gene, CDR1 is MNHEY and CDR2 is SMNVEV (reference sequence). There are 14 residues in the CDR3. V shed 6 bases and J shed 5 bases, with 16 bases lying between them. The CDR3 sequence is CASRSTERGYGYTF. The CDR3 DNA reads TGTGCCAGCAGATCTACTGAACGGGGGTATGGCTACACCTTC.

The J gene is TRBJ1-1, the V gene TRBV5-6, with D possibly matching TRBD1 (5 bases). The V and J ends lost 6 bases and 4 bases respectively, with 22 bases between them. The CDR3 sequence is 16 residues long. Germline V gene sequence: CDR1 SGHDT, CDR2 YYEEEE. Here the CDR3 DNA reads TGTGCCAGCACCTCGAGGGTTGGGGGTCGGAGCACTGAAGCTTTCTTT. It is translated as CASTSRVGGRSTEAFF.

The chain recombines TRBV11-2 with TRBJ2-7; TRBD2 matches 7 bases. CDR3 length equals 15 residues. With V trimmed by 2 bases and J by 2 bases, 6 bases remained unmatched. Germline CDR1 and CDR2: SGHAT and FQNNGV. The CDR3 DNA sequence: TGTGCCAGCAGCTTATTGGCTAGCGGTGCCTACGAGCAGTACTTC. Its translation is CASSLLASGAYEQYF.

The chain joins TRBV29-1 to TRBJ2-7; 7 bases match TRBD2. CDR3 length: 13 residues. The trim removed 8 bases at V and 6 bases at J, leaving 13 bases unmatched. CDR1 and CDR2 from the germline V gene are SQVTM and ANQGSEA. The CDR3 sequence is CSSWEGGSSEQYF. The CDR3 bases are TGCAGCTCATGGGAGGGCGGGTCATCCGAGCAGTACTTC.

This clone has just one count. V and J are TRBV6-1 and TRBJ2-5, with D maybe TRBD2 (5 bases). This CDR3 comprises 16 residues. Trimming left V 2 bases short and J 5 bases short, with 18 bases between. CDR1 MNHNS and CDR2 SASEGT come from the germline V gene. The CDR3 DNA reads as TGTGCCAGCAGTGAATCAGACCCCCTGGGAGTCGAGACCCAGTACTTC. Translation gives CASSESDPLGVETQYF.

This rearrangement joins TRBV27 to TRBJ2-7; 8 positions agree with TRBD1. The germline CDR1 and CDR2 sequences are MNHEY and SMNVEV (reference sequence). The CDR3 has 15 residues. V shed 3 bases and J 7 bases; nucleotides not matched to a gene: 11. The CDR3 DNA reads TGTGCCAGCAGTTTCGGTACGACAGGGGTGTGGGAGCAGTACTTC. It specifies CASSFGTTGVWEQYF.